Shown below are 7 T cell receptor beta chains from a single sample sequenced in a study of graft-versus-host responses after intestinal transplantation. These TCRs are of unknown antigen specificity. Produced via immunoSEQ multiplex PCR; TCRdb's table is partial and in-frame only. The sample carries under 150,000 clones, about nine tenths recorded once. Sample: unstimulated CD4+ T cells sorted from spleen or lymph node cells, taken before intestinal transplant. All receptors come from a human donor who received an intestinal transplant.

The chain uses TRBV19 and TRBJ2-2; the match to TRBD2 covers 7 bases. CDR1 and CDR2 (germline): LNHDA, SQIVND (reference sequence). The CDR3 runs to 13 residues. The junction had 1 base not matched to a gene; V was cut back by 4 bases and J by 5 bases. The CDR3 nucleotides are TGTGCCAGTAGTACCGGGAGGACCGGGGAGCTGTTTTTT. Translating it yields CASSTGRTGELFF.

This sequence joins TRBV5-6 and TRBJ1-5; 7 bases map to TRBD1. This CDR3 is built from 19 residues. J gave up 0 bases and V 4 bases, and 16 bases lay outside the gene matches. Looked up from germline, CDR1 is SGHDT and CDR2 is YYEEEE. The CDR3 nucleotides read TGTGCCAGCAGCAACTCCCGACAGGGACGGGATCATAGCAATCAGCCCCAGCATTTT. Encoded protein: CASSNSRQGRDHSNQPQHF.

The CDR3 coding sequence is TGTGCCAGTAGTTTTTACAGGGTCCCCTATGGCTACACCTTC. This codes for CASSFYRVPYGYTF. The chain combines TRBV19 with TRBJ1-2; weak D call: TRBD1 (6 bases). Per germline, CDR1 LNHDA and CDR2 SQIVND (reference sequence). There are 14 residues in the CDR3. Trimming removed 5 bases from V and 4 bases from J, with 14 bases in between.

The chain couples TRBV18 to TRBJ2-1; weak D call: TRBD2 (7 bases). Germline loops: CDR1 KGHSH, CDR2 LQKENI. V lost 4 bases, J lost 9 bases, and 16 bases lay in between. The CDR3 is made up of 14 amino acids. The CDR3 DNA is TGTGCCAGCTCACTCTCCCCGGGGGGCACTGAGCAGTTCTTC. This translates into CASSLSPGGTEQFF.

CDR3 sequence (DNA): TGCGCCAGCAGCCCGGGGGGGATGGAGGCCTATGGCTACACCTTC. It encodes CASSPGGMEAYGYTF. V gene TRBV5-1 combines with J gene TRBJ1-2; a weak D match, TRBD1 (5 bases). The CDR3 runs 15 residues. Looked up from germline, CDR1 is SGHRS and CDR2 is YFSETQ. V shed 4 bases and J shed 4 bases, with 17 bases lying between them.

The chain combines TRBV5-5 with TRBJ1-4, with 9 bases that match TRBD1. Germline-derived CDR1 and CDR2 are SGHKS and YYEKEE (reference sequence). Trimming removed 4 bases from V and 7 bases from J; junction bases left unmatched: 8. The length of the CDR3 is 15 residues. The CDR3 sequence: CASSLRGQGFEKLFF. CDR3 in DNA: TGTGCCAGCAGCCTCCGAGGACAGGGGTTTGAAAAACTGTTTTTT.

The chain combines TRBV9 with TRBJ2-7; D might be TRBD1 (6 bases). Looked up from germline, CDR1 is SGDLS and CDR2 is YYNGEE. Trimming removed 3 bases from V and 7 bases from J, with 11 bases in between. This CDR3 is 12 amino acids long. The CDR3 DNA is TGTGCCAGCAGCGCCTATAGGGGGGAGCAGTACTTC. It codes for CASSAYRGEQYF.